The TCR beta chain under discussion was sequenced for a study of blood T cell repertoires in COVID-19. The data were produced by immunoSEQ multiplex PCR, yet TCRdb's version contains in-frame clones alone and is incomplete. The table records a few hundred thousand clones, 80% to 90% of them present only once. Trimming cost V 5 bases and J 0 bases, with 14 bases left between them. This CDR3 comprises 16 residues. Germline lookup yields CDR1 SGHNT and CDR2 YENEEA. This clonotype was sampled from a man younger than 45 who had recovered from COVID-19. The rearrangement uses TRBV11-3 and TRBJ2-1, with a weak D call TRBD1 (6 bases). Sample: PBMCs or T cells enriched from blood (not recorded which). The CDR3 reads CASSHHGTSSYNEQFF. As DNA, the CDR3 is TGTGCCAGCAGCCACCACGGGACAAGCTCCTACAATGAGCAGTTCTTC.